The entry below describes one T cell receptor beta chain. Its specificity is unknown. The data stem from a study of T cells in localized non-small cell lung cancer. Study-wide results and limits: Detection in adjacent lung was observed for a median 57 of the top 100 tumor clones. Of the tissues analyzed, uninvolved adjacent lung showed maximal T cell clonality, greater than tumor. With higher T cell density in blood came longer overall survival. Sequencing covered just one tumor region, so heterogeneity cannot be ruled out.

Sequencing used immunoSEQ multiplex PCR; TCRdb keeps in-frame clones, though not all of them. This sample has 45,000 to 55,000 clones, with 77% found just once. This sequence originates from a man aged 35 to 70 with stage I squamous cell lung carcinoma. Specimen: peripheral blood, collected before any cancer treatment.

CDR3 in DNA: TGCGCCAGCAGGCGGGACGGCGAAGCTTTCTTT. Its protein product is CASRRDGEAFF. This sequence joins TRBV5-1 and TRBJ1-1; tentative D call: TRBD1 (5 bases). Per germline, CDR1 SGHRS and CDR2 YFSETQ. This CDR3 is 11 amino acids long. With 5 bases removed from V and 8 bases from J, the gap between germline ends came to 10 bases. The full variable domain, completed using reference TRBV5-1 and TRBJ1-1, is KAGVTQTPRYLIKTRGQQVTLSCSPISGHRSVSWYQQTPGQGLQFLFEYFSETQRNKGNFPGRFSGRQFSNSRSEMNVSTLELGDSALYLCASRRDGEAFFGQGTRLTVV.